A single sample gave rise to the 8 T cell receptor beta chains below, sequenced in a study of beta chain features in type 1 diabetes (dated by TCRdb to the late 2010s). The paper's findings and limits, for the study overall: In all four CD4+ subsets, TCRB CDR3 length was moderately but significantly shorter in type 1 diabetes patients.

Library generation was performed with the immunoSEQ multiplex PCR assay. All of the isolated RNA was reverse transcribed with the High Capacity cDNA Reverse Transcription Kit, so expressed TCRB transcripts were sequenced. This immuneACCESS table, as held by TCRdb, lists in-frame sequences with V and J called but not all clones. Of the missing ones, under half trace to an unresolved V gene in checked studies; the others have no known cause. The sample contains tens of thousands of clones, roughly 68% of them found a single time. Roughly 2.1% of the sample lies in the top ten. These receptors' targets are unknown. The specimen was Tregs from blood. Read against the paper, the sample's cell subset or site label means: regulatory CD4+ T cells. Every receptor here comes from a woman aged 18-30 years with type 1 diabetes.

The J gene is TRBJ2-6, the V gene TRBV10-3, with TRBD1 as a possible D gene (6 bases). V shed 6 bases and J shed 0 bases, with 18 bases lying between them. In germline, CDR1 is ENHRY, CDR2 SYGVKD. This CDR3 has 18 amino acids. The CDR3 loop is CAIRDQQGRSSGANVLTF. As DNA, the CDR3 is TGTGCCATCAGGGACCAACAGGGAAGGAGCTCTGGGGCCAACGTCCTGACTTTC.

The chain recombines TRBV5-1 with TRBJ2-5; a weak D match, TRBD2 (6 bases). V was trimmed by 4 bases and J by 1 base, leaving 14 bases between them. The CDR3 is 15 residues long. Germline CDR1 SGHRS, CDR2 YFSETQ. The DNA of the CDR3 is TGCGCCAGCAGCGTACTTGGTAGCGGCCAAGAGACCCAGTACTTC. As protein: CASSVLGSGQETQYF.

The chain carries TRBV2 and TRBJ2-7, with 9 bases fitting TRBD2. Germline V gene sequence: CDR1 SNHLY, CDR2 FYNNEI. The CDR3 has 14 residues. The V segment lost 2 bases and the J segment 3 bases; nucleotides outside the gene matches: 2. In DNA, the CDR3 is TGTGCCAGCAGTGAACGGCGGGGGGGCTACGAGCAGTACTTC. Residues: CASSERRGGYEQYF.

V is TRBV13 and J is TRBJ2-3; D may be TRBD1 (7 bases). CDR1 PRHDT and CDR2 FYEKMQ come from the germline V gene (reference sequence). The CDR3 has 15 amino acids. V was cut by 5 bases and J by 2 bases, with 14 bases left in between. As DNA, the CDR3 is TGTGCCAGCAGCCCAAACAGGGGACTCACAGATACGCAGTATTTT. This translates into CASSPNRGLTDTQYF.

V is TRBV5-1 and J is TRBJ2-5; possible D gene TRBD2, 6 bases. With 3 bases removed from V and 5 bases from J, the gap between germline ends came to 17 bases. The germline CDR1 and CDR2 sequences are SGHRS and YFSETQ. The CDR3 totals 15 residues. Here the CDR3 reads CASSSGATAGETQYF. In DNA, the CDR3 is TGCGCCAGCAGCTCCGGGGCTACTGCGGGGGAGACCCAGTACTTC.

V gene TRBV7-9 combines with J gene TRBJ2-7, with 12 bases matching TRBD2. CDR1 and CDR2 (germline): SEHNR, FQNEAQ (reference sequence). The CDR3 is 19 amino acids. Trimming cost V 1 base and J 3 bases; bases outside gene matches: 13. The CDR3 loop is CASSLVVDPGLAGIYEQYF. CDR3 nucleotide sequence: TGTGCCAGCAGCTTAGTGGTGGACCCGGGACTAGCGGGTATCTACGAGCAGTACTTC.

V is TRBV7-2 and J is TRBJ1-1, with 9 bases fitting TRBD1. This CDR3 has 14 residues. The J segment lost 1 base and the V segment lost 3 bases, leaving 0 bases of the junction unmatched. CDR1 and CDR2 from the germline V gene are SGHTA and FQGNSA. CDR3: CASSLGQGNTEAFF. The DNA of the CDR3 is TGTGCCAGCAGCTTGGGACAGGGGAACACTGAAGCTTTCTTT.

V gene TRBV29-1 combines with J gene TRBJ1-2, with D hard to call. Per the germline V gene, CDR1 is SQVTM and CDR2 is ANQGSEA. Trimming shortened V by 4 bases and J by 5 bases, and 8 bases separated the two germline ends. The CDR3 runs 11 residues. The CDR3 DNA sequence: TGCAGCGTTGCCGAGAGTTATGGCTACACCTTC. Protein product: CSVAESYGYTF.